One sample yielded the 27 T cell receptor beta chains listed below, sequenced in a study of blood T cell repertoires in COVID-19. Only in-frame clones appear in the TCRdb table, and some are missing; sequencing was by immunoSEQ multiplex PCR. The sample has roughly 70,000 clones, 60% to 80% seen once. The sequencing sample was made of peripheral blood. The receptors shown here come from a woman in her fifties or sixties with acute or convalescent COVID-19.

The rearrangement joins TRBV4-2 to TRBJ1-6; no reliable D call. V was clipped by 5 bases and J by 6 bases, with 11 bases between them. The length of the CDR3 is 14 residues. The V gene's germline CDR1 is LGHNA and CDR2 YNFKEQ. The CDR3 loop reads CASSNPGSNSPLHF. The CDR3 DNA is TGTGCCAGCAGCAATCCGGGATCTAATTCACCCCTCCACTTT.

The chain employs TRBV6-5 and TRBJ2-7, with TRBD1 matching 8 bases. There are 15 residues in the CDR3. Trimming at V came to 4 bases and at J to 4 bases, leaving 9 bases not matched to a gene. Germline-derived CDR1 and CDR2 are MNHEY and SVGAGI. CDR3 protein: CASSSTQGAVYEQYF. The CDR3 DNA follows: TGTGCCAGCAGTTCCACTCAGGGGGCCGTTTACGAGCAGTACTTC.

J is TRBJ1-1 and V is TRBV27, with a weak D call TRBD1 (5 bases). The CDR3 spans 14 residues. Trimming stripped 3 bases from V and 0 bases from J, with 8 bases between. Germline V gives CDR1 MNHEY, CDR2 SMNVEV (reference sequence). The CDR3 DNA is TGTGCCAGCAGTTTGTCAGGGATGAACACTGAAGCTTTCTTT. Protein: CASSLSGMNTEAFF.

This clone was counted only a few times. V is TRBV6-5 and J is TRBJ1-1; D is possibly TRBD1 (6 bases). The CDR3 has 14 residues. Germline V CDR1 and CDR2: MNHEY, SVGAGI. V was clipped by 7 bases and J by 3 bases, with 15 bases between them. The CDR3 sequence: CASITGREDTEAFF. DNA of the CDR3: TGTGCCAGCATTACAGGGCGGGAGGACACTGAAGCTTTCTTT.

The rearrangement joins TRBV10-1 to TRBJ1-1; TRBD1 matches at 9 bases. Trimming removed 4 bases from V and 3 bases from J; junction bases left unmatched: 3. The CDR3 has 14 residues. CDR1 is WNHNN, CDR2 SYGVQD, per germline (reference sequence). As DNA, the CDR3 is TGCGCCAGCAGTGCTGACAGGGGGTACACTGAAGCTTTCTTT. Its translation is CASSADRGYTEAFF.

This chain uses TRBV27 with TRBJ2-5, with 8 bases fitting TRBD2. The germline gives CDR1 MNHEY, CDR2 SMNVEV (reference sequence). Trimming cost V 5 bases and J 7 bases; bases outside gene matches: 0. The CDR3 is 11 residues long. The DNA for the CDR3 is TGTGCCAGCAGTCGGGGGGGGACCCAGTACTTC. This encodes CASSRGGTQYF.

This clone was counted at least ten times. V gene TRBV19 combines with J gene TRBJ2-7, with 8 bases fitting TRBD1. V dropped 4 bases and J dropped 5; count of bases not matched to a gene: 7. The CDR3 sequence is 14 residues long. CDR1 and CDR2 (germline): LNHDA, SQIVND (reference sequence). The CDR3 region is CASSKTGGDHEQYF. The DNA of the CDR3 is TGTGCCAGTAGTAAAACAGGGGGTGACCACGAGCAGTACTTC.

The chain uses TRBV4-1 and TRBJ2-7, with D perhaps TRBD1 (6 bases). The length of the CDR3 is 13 residues. V gave up 4 bases and J gave up 7 bases, with 14 bases separating them. Germline CDR1 and CDR2: MGHRA and YSYEKL. CDR3: CASSRYQGQEQYF. The CDR3 DNA sequence: TGCGCCAGCAGCCGATACCAGGGGCAAGAGCAGTACTTC.

The table lists this clone with a few counts. V and J are TRBV18 and TRBJ2-6; D is ambiguous. CDR3 length: 12 residues. V was trimmed by 0 bases and J by 12 bases, leaving 6 bases between them. Germline V gene sequence: CDR1 KGHSH, CDR2 LQKENI. The DNA for the CDR3 is TGTGCCAGCTCACCACCGCAGGTCGTCCTGACTTTC. It encodes CASSPPQVVLTF.

The gene calls are TRBV6-5 and TRBJ2-5; no definite D call. Germline CDR1 reads MNHEY; CDR2 reads SVGAGI. V dropped 0 bases and J dropped 5 bases, with 4 bases sitting between them. The CDR3 spans 12 residues. The CDR3 bases are TGTGCCAGCAGTTACTCGCGGGAGACCCAGTACTTC. This sequence encodes CASSYSRETQYF.

The chain has TRBV30 and TRBJ1-2; D not resolved. The CDR3 totals 13 residues. The germline CDR1 and CDR2 sequences are GTSNPN and SVGIG (reference sequence). The ends were cut back, 3 bases at V and 2 bases at J, with 10 bases in the middle. The CDR3 is CAWSDILNYGYTF. CDR3 sequence (DNA): TGTGCCTGGAGCGACATACTGAACTATGGCTACACCTTC.

The rearrangement joins TRBV5-1 to TRBJ1-2, with unresolved D. The CDR3 is 12 amino acids. V lost 7 bases to trimming and J lost 8 bases, with 15 bases between them. Germline CDR1 and CDR2: SGHRS and YFSETQ. The CDR3 region has the DNA TGCGCCAGCTCGGACGGACTTCTGGGCTACACCTTC. Its protein is CASSDGLLGYTF.

The rearrangement links TRBV12-3 or TRBV12-4 to TRBJ1-2; D is ambiguous. V lost 7 bases, J lost 8 bases, and 14 bases lay in between. There are 12 residues in the CDR3. CDR3 nucleotide sequence: TGTGCCAGCACTTTTAGCAGTCAAGGCTACACCTTC. Translation: CASTFSSQGYTF.

This clone has more than one count but fewer than ten. The gene calls are TRBV5-1 and TRBJ1-2; weak D call: TRBD1 (5 bases). The V end lost 4 bases, the J end lost 8 bases, and 21 bases lay between the germline ends. The CDR3 covers 15 residues. CDR1 is SGHRS, CDR2 YFSETQ, per germline. The CDR3 loop reads CASSHRVGGGGGYTF. CDR3 bases: TGCGCCAGCAGCCACCGCGTGGGGGGAGGTGGAGGCTACACCTTC.

The V call is TRBV19, the J call TRBJ1-2; TRBD1 agrees at 9 bases. Germline CDR1 reads LNHDA; CDR2 reads SQIVND (reference sequence). Germline trimming cut 5 bases from V and 5 bases from J; bases unmatched to any gene: 3. The CDR3 totals 13 residues. The CDR3 sequence: CASSQGTGYGYTF. Here the CDR3 DNA reads TGTGCCAGTAGTCAAGGGACAGGGTATGGCTACACCTTC.

This chain connects TRBV29-1 to TRBJ2-7; 7 bases align to TRBD2. The CDR3 loop spans 14 amino acids. Germline V lookup: CDR1 SQVTM, CDR2 ANQGSEA. Trimming cost V 6 bases and J 0 bases; bases outside gene matches: 8. CDR3 region: CSVRRAGYSYEQYF. In DNA, the CDR3 is TGCAGCGTGCGTAGAGCGGGGTACTCCTACGAGCAGTACTTC.

The genes are TRBV5-1 and TRBJ2-3; no firm D call. CDR3 size: 14 residues. Trimming cost V 2 bases and J 4 bases, with 11 bases left between them. Germline loops: CDR1 SGHRS, CDR2 YFSETQ. The CDR3 nucleotides read TGCGCCAGCAGCTTATTTAGTATTTCAGATACGCAGTATTTT. Translated: CASSLFSISDTQYF.

This clone was recorded once. The J gene is TRBJ2-2, the V gene TRBV18; D might be TRBD2 (5 bases). The CDR3 runs to 17 residues. Trimming shortened V by 4 bases and J by 4 bases, and 19 bases separated the two germline ends. CDR1 KGHSH and CDR2 LQKENI come from the germline V gene. CDR3 loop: CASSLITAPGSTGELFF. CDR3 DNA: TGTGCCAGCTCACTTATCACAGCACCGGGAAGCACCGGGGAGCTGTTTTTT.

The chain links TRBV7-2 to TRBJ2-2; D gene ambiguous. Trimming shortened V by 5 bases and J by 4 bases, and 11 bases separated the two germline ends. CDR1 is SGHTA, CDR2 FQGNSA, per germline. CDR3 length: 14 residues. In nucleotides, the CDR3 is TGTGCCAGCAGCCCCATCCGAGGCACCGGGGAGCTGTTTTTT. Protein sequence: CASSPIRGTGELFF.

The chain carries TRBV2 and TRBJ1-2; 7 nucleotides align to TRBD1. Per the germline V gene, CDR1 is SNHLY and CDR2 is FYNNEI. There are 12 residues in the CDR3. After removal of 7 bases from V and 8 bases from J, the junction contained 7 bases not matched to a gene. This CDR3 is CASMLGTVGYTF. In DNA form, the CDR3 reads TGTGCCAGCATGCTGGGGACAGTCGGCTACACCTTC.

This rearrangement joins TRBV13 to TRBJ2-7, with 8 bases lining up with TRBD1. V gave up 1 base and J gave up 2 bases; unmatched junction bases: 4. This CDR3 spans 15 amino acids. Per germline, CDR1 PRHDT and CDR2 FYEKMQ (reference sequence). The chain's CDR3 is CASSLVGQETYEQYF. The CDR3 DNA is TGTGCCAGCAGCTTAGTGGGACAGGAGACCTACGAGCAGTACTTC.

CDR3 amino acids: CASSTPGGGGQPQHF. The CDR3 DNA reads as TGTGCCAGTAGTACCCCCGGCGGGGGAGGCCAGCCCCAGCATTTT. The chain links TRBV19 to TRBJ1-5; D possibly corresponds to TRBD1 (5 bases). Germline CDR1 and CDR2: LNHDA and SQIVND (reference sequence). This CDR3 region has 15 residues. Trimming left V 4 bases short and J 7 bases short, with 17 bases between.

This chain connects TRBV6-2 or TRBV6-3 to TRBJ2-3; a weak D match, TRBD1 (5 bases). From germline, CDR1 is MNHEY and CDR2 SVGEGT. Trimming removed 5 bases from V and 3 bases from J, with 12 bases in between. CDR3 length: 14 amino acids. The DNA of the CDR3 is TGTGCCAGCAGTATAACAGGATTTACAGATACGCAGTATTTT. This codes for CASSITGFTDTQYF.

This rearrangement joins TRBV27 to TRBJ2-2; 9 nucleotides agree with TRBD2. V shed 4 bases, J shed 2 bases, and the junction held 8 bases outside the gene matches. Germline loops: CDR1 MNHEY, CDR2 SMNVEV (reference sequence). The CDR3 has 17 amino acids. The CDR3 DNA is TGTGCCAGCAGTTGGGTAGCGGGGGTTTTCAACACCGGGGAGCTGTTTTTT. As protein: CASSWVAGVFNTGELFF.

J is TRBJ1-3 and V is TRBV29-1, with D unresolved. Germline V CDR1 and CDR2: SQVTM, ANQGSEA. Trimming stripped 0 bases from V and 7 bases from J, with 10 bases between. The CDR3 is made up of 13 amino acids. CDR3 nucleotide sequence: TGCAGCGTTGAAGATCAGTATTCGAACACCATATATTTT. Protein: CSVEDQYSNTIYF.

The rearrangement links TRBV29-1 to TRBJ2-1, with TRBD2 matching over 10 bases. Germline CDR1 is SQVTM and CDR2 is ANQGSEA. The CDR3 sequence is 13 residues long. V lost 7 bases, J lost 14 bases, and 14 bases stayed unmatched. The CDR3 is CSAERDLAGGKFF. CDR3 nucleotides: TGCAGCGCCGAGAGGGATTTAGCGGGGGGAAAGTTCTTC.

This rearrangement joins TRBV5-4 to TRBJ1-6; the D is unclear. CDR3 length equals 14 residues. The V and J ends lost 0 bases and 9 bases respectively, with 10 bases between them. The V gene's germline CDR1 is SGHNT and CDR2 YYREEE (reference sequence). The CDR3, as DNA: TGTGCCAGCAGCTTGGGAGGGTGGGGTTCACCCCTCCACTTT. Translated: CASSLGGWGSPLHF. Full variable domain (outside the CDR3, taken from reference TRBV5-4 and TRBJ1-6): ETGVTQSPTHLIKTRGQQVTLRCSSQSGHNTVSWYQQALGQGPQFIFQYYREEENGRGNFPPRFSGLQFPNYSSELNVNALELDDSALYLCASSLGGWGSPLHFGNGTRLTVT.